This entry is about one TCR beta chain. The antigen is undetermined. This entry belongs to a study of OX40 agonist ivuxolimab in advanced cancers. The CDR3 length is 14 residues. Germline CDR1 reads SGHNT; CDR2 reads YENEEA. V lost 5 bases and J 1 base, leaving 12 bases between the germline ends. Whole-study results and caveats: Among T cells, CD8+ cells averaged more expanded clones than CD4+ cells. Compared with others, partial responders at 0.1-3.0 mg/kg displayed clonal expansion among the lowest.

The protocol was immunoSEQ multiplex PCR, while the TCRdb copy is restricted to in-frame clones and leaves out a portion. The data contain tens of thousands of clones, around 89% of them singletons. V is TRBV11-3 and J is TRBJ2-7, with D maybe TRBD2 (6 bases). The receptor's source is an adult with an advanced solid tumor such as melanoma, head and neck, liver or kidney cancer. The sequences come from CD4+ or CD8+ T cells sorted from blood, collected in a trial of the OX40 agonist ivuxolimab. CDR3 loop: CASSPVGGSYEQYF. In nucleotides, the CDR3 is TGTGCCAGCAGCCCAGTGGGGGGATCCTACGAGCAGTACTTC.